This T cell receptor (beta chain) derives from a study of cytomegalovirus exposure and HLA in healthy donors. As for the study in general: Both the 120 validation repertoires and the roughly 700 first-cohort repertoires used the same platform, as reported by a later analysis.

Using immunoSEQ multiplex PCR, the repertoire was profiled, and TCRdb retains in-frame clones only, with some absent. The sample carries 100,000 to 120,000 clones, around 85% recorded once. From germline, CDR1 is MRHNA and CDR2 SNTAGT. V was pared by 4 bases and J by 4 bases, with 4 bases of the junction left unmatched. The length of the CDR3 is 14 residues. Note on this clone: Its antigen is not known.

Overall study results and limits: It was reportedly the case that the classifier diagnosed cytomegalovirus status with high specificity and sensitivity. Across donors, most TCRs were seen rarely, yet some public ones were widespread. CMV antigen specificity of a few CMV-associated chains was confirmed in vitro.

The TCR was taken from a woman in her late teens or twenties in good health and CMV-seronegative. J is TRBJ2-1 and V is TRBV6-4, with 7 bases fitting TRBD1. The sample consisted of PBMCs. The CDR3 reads CASSGQGEYNEQFF. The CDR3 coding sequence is TGTGCCAGCAGTGGACAGGGAGAATACAATGAGCAGTTCTTC.